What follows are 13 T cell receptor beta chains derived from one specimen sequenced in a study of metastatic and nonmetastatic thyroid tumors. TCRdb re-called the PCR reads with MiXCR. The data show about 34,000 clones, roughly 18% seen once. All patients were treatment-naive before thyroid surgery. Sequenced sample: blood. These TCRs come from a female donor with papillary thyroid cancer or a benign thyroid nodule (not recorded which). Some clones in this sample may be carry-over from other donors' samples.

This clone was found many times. The CDR3 here is CASSLENTGELFF. CDR3 bases: TGTGCCAGCAGCTTAGAGAACACCGGGGAGCTGTTTTTT. The V call is TRBV11-2, the J call TRBJ2-2; the D is unclear. There are 13 residues in the CDR3. Germline V lookup: CDR1 SGHAT, CDR2 FQNNGV. Deletions cut 0 bases from V and 1 base from J, with 0 bases between.

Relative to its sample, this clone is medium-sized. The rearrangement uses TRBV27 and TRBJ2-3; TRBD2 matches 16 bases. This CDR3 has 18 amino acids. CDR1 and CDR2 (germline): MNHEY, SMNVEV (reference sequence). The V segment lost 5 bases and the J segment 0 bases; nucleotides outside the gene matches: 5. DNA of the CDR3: TGTGCCAGCAGTCCAGGGACTAGCGGGAGGGGGAGCACAGATACGCAGTATTTT. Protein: CASSPGTSGRGSTDTQYF.

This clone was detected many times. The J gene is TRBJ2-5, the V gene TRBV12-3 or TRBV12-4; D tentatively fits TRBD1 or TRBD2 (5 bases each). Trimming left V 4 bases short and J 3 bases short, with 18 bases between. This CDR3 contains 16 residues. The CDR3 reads CASSSPRDLGKETQYF. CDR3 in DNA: TGTGCCAGCAGTTCCCCAAGGGACCTTGGGAAAGAGACCCAGTACTTC.

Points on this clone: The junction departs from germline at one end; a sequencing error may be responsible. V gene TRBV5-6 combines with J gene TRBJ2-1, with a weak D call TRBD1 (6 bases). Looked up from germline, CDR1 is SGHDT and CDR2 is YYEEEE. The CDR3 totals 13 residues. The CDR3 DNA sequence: TGTGCCAGCAGCTCCGGGACACGCGATGAGCATTTCTTC. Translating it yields CASSSGTRDEHFF.

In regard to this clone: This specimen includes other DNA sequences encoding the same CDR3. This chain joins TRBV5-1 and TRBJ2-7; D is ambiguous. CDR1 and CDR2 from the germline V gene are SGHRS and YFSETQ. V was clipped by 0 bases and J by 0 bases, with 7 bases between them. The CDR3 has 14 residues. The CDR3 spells CASSLAGNSYEQYF. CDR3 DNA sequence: TGCGCCAGCAGCTTGGCGGGTAACTCCTACGAGCAGTACTTC.

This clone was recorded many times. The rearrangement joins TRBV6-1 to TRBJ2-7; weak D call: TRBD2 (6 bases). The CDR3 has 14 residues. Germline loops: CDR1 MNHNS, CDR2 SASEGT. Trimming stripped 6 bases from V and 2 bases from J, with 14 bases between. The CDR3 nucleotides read TGTGCCAGCAGCCCAAGCGGGTCCGCCTACGAGCAGTACTTC. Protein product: CASSPSGSAYEQYF.

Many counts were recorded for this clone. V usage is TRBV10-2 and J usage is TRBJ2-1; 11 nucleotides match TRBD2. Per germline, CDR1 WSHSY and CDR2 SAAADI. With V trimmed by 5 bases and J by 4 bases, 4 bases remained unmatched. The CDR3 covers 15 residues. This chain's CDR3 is CASSLLAGGYNEQFF. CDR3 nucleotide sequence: TGCGCCAGCAGTCTTCTAGCGGGAGGATACAATGAGCAGTTCTTC.

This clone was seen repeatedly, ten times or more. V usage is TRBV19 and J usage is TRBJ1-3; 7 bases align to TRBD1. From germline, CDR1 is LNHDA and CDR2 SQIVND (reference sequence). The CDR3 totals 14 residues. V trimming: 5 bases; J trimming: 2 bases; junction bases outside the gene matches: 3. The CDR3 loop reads CASSPGQPGNTIYF. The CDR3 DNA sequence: TGTGCCAGTAGTCCGGGACAGCCTGGAAACACCATATATTTT. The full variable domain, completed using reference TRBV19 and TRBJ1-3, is DGGITQSPKYLFRKEGQNVTLSCEQNLNHDAMYWYRQDPGQGLRLIYYSQIVNDFQKGDIAEGYSVSREKKESFPLTVTSAQKNPTAFYLCASSPGQPGNTIYFGEGSWLTVV.

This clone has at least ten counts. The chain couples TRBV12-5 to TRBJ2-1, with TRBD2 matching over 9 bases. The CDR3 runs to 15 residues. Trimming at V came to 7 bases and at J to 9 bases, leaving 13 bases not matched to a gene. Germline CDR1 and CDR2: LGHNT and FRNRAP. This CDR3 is CASAIAREGRSEQFF. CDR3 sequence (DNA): TGTGCTAGTGCCATAGCGCGGGAGGGCCGGAGTGAGCAGTTCTTC.

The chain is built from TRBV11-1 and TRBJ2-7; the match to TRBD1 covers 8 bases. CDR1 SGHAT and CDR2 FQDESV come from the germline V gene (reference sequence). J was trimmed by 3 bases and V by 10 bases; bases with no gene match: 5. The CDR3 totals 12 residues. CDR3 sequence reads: CATGQGRYEQYF. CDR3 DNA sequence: TGTGCCACCGGACAGGGCCGCTACGAGCAGTACTTC.

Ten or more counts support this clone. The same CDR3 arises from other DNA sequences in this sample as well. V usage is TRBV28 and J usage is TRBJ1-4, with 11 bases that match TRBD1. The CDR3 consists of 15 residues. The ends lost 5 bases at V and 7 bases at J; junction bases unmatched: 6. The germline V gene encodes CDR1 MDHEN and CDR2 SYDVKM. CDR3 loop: CASSVRTGGIEKLFF. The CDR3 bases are TGTGCCAGCAGTGTTCGGACAGGGGGCATTGAAAAACTGTTTTTT.

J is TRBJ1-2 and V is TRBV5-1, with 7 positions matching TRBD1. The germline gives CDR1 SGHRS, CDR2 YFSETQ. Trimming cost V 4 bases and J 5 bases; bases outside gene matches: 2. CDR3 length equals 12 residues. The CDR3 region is CASSQTGYGYTF. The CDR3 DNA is TGCGCCAGCAGCCAGACAGGGTATGGCTACACCTTC.

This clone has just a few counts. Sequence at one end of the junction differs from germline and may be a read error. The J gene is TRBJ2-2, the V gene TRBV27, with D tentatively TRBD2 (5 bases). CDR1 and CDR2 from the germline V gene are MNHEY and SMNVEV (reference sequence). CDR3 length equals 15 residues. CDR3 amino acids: CASSLMFSVPGELFF. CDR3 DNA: TGTGCCAGCAGTTTAATGTTCAGCGTACCCGGGGAGCTCTTTTTT.